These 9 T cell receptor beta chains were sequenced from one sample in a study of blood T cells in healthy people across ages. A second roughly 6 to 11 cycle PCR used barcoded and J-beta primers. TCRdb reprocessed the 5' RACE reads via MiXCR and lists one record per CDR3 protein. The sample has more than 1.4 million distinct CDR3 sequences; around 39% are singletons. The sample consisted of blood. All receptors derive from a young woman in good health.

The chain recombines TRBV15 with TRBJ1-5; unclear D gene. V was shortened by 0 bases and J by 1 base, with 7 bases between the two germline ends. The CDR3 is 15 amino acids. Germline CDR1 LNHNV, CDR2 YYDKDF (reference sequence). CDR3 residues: CATSRDEGSNQPQHF. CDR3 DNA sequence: TGTGCCACCAGCAGAGATGAGGGAAGCAATCAGCCCCAGCATTTT.

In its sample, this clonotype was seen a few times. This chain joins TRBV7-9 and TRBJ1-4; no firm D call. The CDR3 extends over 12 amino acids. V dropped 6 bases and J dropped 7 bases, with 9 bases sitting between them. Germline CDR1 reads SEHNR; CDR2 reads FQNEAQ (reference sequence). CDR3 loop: CASREFGEKLFF. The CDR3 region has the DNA TGTGCCAGCAGGGAGTTTGGTGAAAAACTGTTTTTT.

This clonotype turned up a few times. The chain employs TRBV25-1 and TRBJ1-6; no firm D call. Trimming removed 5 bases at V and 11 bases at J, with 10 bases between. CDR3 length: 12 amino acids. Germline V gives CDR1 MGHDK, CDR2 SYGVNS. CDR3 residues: CASSLGPTPLHF. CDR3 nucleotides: TGTGCCAGCAGTCTAGGACCAACACCCCTCCACTTT.

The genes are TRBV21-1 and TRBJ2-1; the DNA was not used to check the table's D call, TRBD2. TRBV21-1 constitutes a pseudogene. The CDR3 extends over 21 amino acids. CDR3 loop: CASSASQERLAGGPSYNEQFF. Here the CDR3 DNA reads TGTGCCAGCAGCGCGTCCCAGGAGAGACTAGCGGGAGGGCCCTCCTACAATGAGCAGTTCTTC.

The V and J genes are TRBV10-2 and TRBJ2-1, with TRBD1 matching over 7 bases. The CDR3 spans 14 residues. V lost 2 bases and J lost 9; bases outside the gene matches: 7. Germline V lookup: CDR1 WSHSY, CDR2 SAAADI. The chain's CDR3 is CASSELESGGEQFF. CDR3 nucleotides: TGCGCCAGCAGTGAGCTGGAGTCAGGGGGTGAGCAGTTCTTC.

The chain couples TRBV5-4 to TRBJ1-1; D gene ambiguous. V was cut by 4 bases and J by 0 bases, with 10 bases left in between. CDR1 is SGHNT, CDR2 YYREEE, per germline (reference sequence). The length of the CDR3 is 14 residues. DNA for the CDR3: TGTGCCAGCAGCCCCTCCCAGGTGAACACTGAAGCTTTCTTT. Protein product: CASSPSQVNTEAFF.

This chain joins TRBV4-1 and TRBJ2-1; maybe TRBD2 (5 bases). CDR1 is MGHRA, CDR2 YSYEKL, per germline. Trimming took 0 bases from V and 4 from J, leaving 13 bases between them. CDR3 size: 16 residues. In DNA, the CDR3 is TGCGCCAGCAGCCAAGAGGAATTAGGAGGTTACAATGAGCAGTTCTTC. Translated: CASSQEELGGYNEQFF.

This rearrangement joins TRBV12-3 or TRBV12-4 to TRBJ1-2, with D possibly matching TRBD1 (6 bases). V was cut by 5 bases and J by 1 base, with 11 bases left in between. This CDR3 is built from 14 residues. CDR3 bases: TGTGCCAGCAGTACCCGGACAGTTAACTATGGCTACACCTTC. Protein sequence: CASSTRTVNYGYTF.

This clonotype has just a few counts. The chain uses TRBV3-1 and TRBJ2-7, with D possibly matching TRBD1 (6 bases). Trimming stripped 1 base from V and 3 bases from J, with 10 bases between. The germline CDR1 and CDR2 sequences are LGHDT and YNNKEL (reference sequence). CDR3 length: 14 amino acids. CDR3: CASSQGGRGYEQYF. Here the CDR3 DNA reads TGTGCCAGCAGCCAAGGGGGCAGGGGCTACGAGCAGTACTTC.